A single T cell receptor beta chain is shown here with its context. Its antigen is as yet unknown. This entry is derived from a study of cytomegalovirus exposure and HLA in healthy donors. The study ran its PCR with 60 Vbeta and 13 Jbeta primers. TCRdb keeps only in-frame clones here, not all; method: immunoSEQ multiplex PCR. Of some 120,000 clones in the sample, 60% to 85% are singletons; the top ten hold 0.95% to 1.5%. General observations from the study: Rare TCR sequences predominated, though certain public TCRs were found in many donors.

The TCR was taken from a female donor in good health and CMV-seronegative. The sample was PBMCs.

The DNA for the CDR3 is TGTGCCAGCAGTGTGGAGGGACAGAGTGAAGCTTTCTTT. Translating it yields CASSVEGQSEAFF. J is TRBJ1-1 and V is TRBV2, with 7 bases matching TRBD1. This CDR3 is 13 amino acids long. The J segment lost 7 bases and the V segment lost 4 bases, leaving 6 bases of the junction unmatched. Germline CDR1 reads SNHLY; CDR2 reads FYNNEI.